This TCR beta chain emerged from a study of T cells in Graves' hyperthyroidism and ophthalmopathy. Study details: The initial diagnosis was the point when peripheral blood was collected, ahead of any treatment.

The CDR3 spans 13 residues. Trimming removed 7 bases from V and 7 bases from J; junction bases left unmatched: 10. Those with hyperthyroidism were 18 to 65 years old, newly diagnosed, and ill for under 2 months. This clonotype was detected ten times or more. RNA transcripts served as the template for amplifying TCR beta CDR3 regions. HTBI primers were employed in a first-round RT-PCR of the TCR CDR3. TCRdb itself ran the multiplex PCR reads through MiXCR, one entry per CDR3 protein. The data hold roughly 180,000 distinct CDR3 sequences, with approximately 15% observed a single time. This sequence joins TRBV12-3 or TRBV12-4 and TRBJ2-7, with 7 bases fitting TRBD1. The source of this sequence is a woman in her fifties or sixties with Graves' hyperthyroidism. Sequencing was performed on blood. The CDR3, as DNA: TGTGCCAGCACTTCTTCGACAGGGCATGAGCAGTACTTC. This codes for CASTSSTGHEQYF.